The sequence of this T cell receptor (beta chain) was determined in a study of cytomegalovirus exposure and HLA in healthy donors. Germline V gene lookup returns CDR1 SGHVS and CDR2 FQNEAQ. The V end lost 4 bases, the J end lost 6 bases, and 22 bases lay between the germline ends. The CDR3 length is 16 residues. The PCR made use of 60 Vbeta and 13 Jbeta primers. The assay was immunoSEQ multiplex PCR, and TCRdb's table has in-frame clones only and misses some. The data show 150,000 to 200,000 clones, around 77% seen once. Overall study results and limits: Certain sequence variants were highly shared and formed a cluster, and this cluster was likely a sequencing artifact.

On this clone itself: What it binds is unknown.

The rearrangement uses TRBV7-8 and TRBJ2-7; no definite D call. Sequenced input: PBMCs. This receptor was identified in a man aged 55 to 70 in good health and CMV-seronegative. The CDR3 loop is CASSYSRGKPLFEQYF. The CDR3 region has the DNA TGTGCCAGCAGCTATTCTCGCGGCAAACCCCTATTCGAGCAGTACTTC.